This TCR beta chain was identified in a study of T cell changes during pregnancy in multiple sclerosis. The V gene end was trimmed by 5 bases and the J gene end by 3 bases; junction bases not matched to a gene: 5. The germline V gene encodes CDR1 SGHVS and CDR2 FQNEAQ. The CDR3 covers 14 residues. The data were produced by immunoSEQ multiplex PCR, yet TCRdb's version contains in-frame clones alone and is incomplete. This sample has around 31,000 clones; 85% to 95% occur once, and the top ten carry around 0.38%. This clone was detected only a few times. This chain uses TRBV7-8 with TRBJ1-2; 8 nucleotides align to TRBD1. This TCR came from a female donor with multiple sclerosis, enrolled in a pregnancy study. Sequenced here: CD4+ T cells from peripheral blood mononuclear cells, sampled in the second trimester of pregnancy. The CDR3, as DNA: TGTGCCAGCAGCCGACTGGGACAGGACTATGGCTACACCTTC. Translation gives CASSRLGQDYGYTF.